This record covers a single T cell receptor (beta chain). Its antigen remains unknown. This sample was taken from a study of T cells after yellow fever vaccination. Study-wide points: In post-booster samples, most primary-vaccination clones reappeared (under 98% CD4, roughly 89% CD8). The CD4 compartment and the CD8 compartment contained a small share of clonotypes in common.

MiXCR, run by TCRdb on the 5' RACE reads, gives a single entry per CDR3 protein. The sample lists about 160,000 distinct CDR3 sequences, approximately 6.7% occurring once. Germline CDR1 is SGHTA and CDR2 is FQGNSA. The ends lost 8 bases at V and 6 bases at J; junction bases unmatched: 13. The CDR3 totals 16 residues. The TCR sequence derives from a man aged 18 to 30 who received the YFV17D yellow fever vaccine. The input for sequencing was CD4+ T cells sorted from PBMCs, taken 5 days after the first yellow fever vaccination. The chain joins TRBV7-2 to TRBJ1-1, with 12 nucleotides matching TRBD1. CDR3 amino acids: CASGVQPGQGASEAFF. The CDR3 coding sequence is TGTGCCAGCGGGGTCCAGCCGGGACAGGGGGCCTCTGAAGCTTTCTTT. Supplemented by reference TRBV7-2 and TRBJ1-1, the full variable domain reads GAGVSQSPSNKVTEKGKDVELRCDPISGHTALYWYRQSLGQGLEFLIYFQGNSAPDKSGLPSDRFSAERTGGSVSTLTIQRTQQEDSAVYLCASGVQPGQGASEAFFGQGTRLTVV.